A selection of T cell receptor beta chains follows, all from one sample in a study of post-analysis software for immune sequencing data. In TCRdb, the PCR reads were re-called with MiXCR into one record per CDR3 protein. This table has some 690,000 distinct CDR3 sequences, around 27% appearing once. Material for sequencing was blood. The receptors derive from a girl between 5 and 17 years old with multiple sclerosis. Each CDR3 is given with its conserved first and last residue. The D gene is left open where the match is weak. Part of the rows lack a size; the others show once, few, many or a class for expanded clones.

TRBV3-1	NA	TRBJ2-7	NA	TGTGCCAGCAGCCACCGGGCCGGTACCTACGAGCAGTACTTC	CASSHRAGTYEQYF
TRBV29-1	TRBD2	TRBJ2-1	few	TGCAGCCTTTCCGGACTAGCGGGAGTTGGTTCCTACAATGAGCAGTTCTTC	CSLSGLAGVGSYNEQFF
TRBV7-2	NA	TRBJ2-1	few	TGTGCCAGCAGCTTTCTAGGAAGCGGAAGGGGTTCCAATGAGCAGTTCTTC	CASSFLGSGRGSNEQFF
TRBV6-5	TRBD2	TRBJ2-5	NA	TGTGCCAGCGGTAGGGGGGCAGCGGGGGCCCAAGAGACCCAGTACTTC	CASGRGAAGAQETQYF
TRBV5-1	NA	TRBJ2-3	NA	TGCGCCAGCCGCCCCCTCGCAGGGCGAGGCACAGATACGCAGTATTTT	CASRPLAGRGTDTQYF
TRBV2	TRBD2	TRBJ2-1	NA	TGTGCCAGCAGTTTTGCCGGGCCTAGCGGGAGTAATGAGCAGTTCTTC	CASSFAGPSGSNEQFF
TRBV5-5	TRBD1	TRBJ1-6	few	TGTGCCAGCAGCCAGGGACAGGGAGATAATTCACCCCTCCACTTT	CASSQGQGDNSPLHF
TRBV2	TRBD2	TRBJ2-5	NA	TGTGCCAGCAGTGAAGGACTAGCGGGGGTGACCCAGTACTTC	CASSEGLAGVTQYF
TRBV3-1	TRBD2	TRBJ2-7	NA	TGTGCCGGCAGCCAGGAGACACCGGGACTAGCGGAAGGAGGAGGGGCTCGAGAGCAGTACTTC	CAGSQETPGLAEGGGAREQYF
TRBV20-1	NA	TRBJ2-3	NA	TGCAGTGCTGGGAGCGGTAGCGCGGCGGATACGCAGTATTTT	CSAGSGSAADTQYF
TRBV10-3	TRBD1	TRBJ1-6	NA	TGTGCCATCAGTGTGCAGGGGGGCTCTTCACCCCTCCACTTT	CAISVQGGSSPLHF
TRBV3-1	NA	TRBJ2-3	NA	TGTGCCAGCAGCCAAGCAAGCGGCCCGCATGCAGATACGCAGTATTTT	CASSQASGPHADTQYF
TRBV5-1	NA	TRBJ1-2	few	TGCGCCAGCGGCCTCCTTGCGGGAGACGGCTACACCTTC	CASGLLAGDGYTF
TRBV6-5	NA	TRBJ2-1	few	TGTGCCTCAGGTCGAGGGAAGGGGGAGCAGTTCTTC	CASGRGKGEQFF
TRBV6-6	TRBD1	TRBJ1-2	few	TGTGCCGTCACAAACCGGGACAGGGCCTATGGCTACACCTTC	CAVTNRDRAYGYTF
TRBV6-5	TRBD1	TRBJ2-7	NA	TGTGCCAGCAGGGGGACGGGACAGATCTACGAGCAGTACTTC	CASRGTGQIYEQYF
TRBV20-1	NA	TRBJ2-7	NA	TGCAGTGCTCGACAGAGCTCCTACGGGCGGTACTTC	CSARQSSYGRYF
TRBV12-3/TRBV12-4	TRBD1	TRBJ2-7	NA	TGTGCCAGCAGCCGGTTCGGCCAGGGGGCTGGCGAGCAGTACTTC	CASSRFGQGAGEQYF
TRBV12-3/TRBV12-4	TRBD1	TRBJ2-5	NA	TGTGCCAGCAGTTGGCTACAGGGGTCAGGGGAGACCCAGTACTTC	CASSWLQGSGETQYF
TRBV7-2	TRBD1	TRBJ1-5	few	TGTGCCAGCAGCGTAAACAGGGGGGGAAATCAGCCCCAGCATTTT	CASSVNRGGNQPQHF
TRBV20-1	NA	TRBJ2-2	once	TGCAGTGCCAAAAACACCGGGGAGCTGTTTTTT	CSAKNTGELFF
TRBV6-1	NA	TRBJ2-5	NA	TGTGCCAGCAGTGAAGTATGGCGTAGCCTATACCAAGAGACCCAGTACTTC	CASSEVWRSLYQETQYF
TRBV12-3/TRBV12-4	NA	TRBJ1-1	few	TGTGCCAGCAGCCGAAGTAGGAACACTGAAGCTTTCTTT	CASSRSRNTEAFF
TRBV20-1	NA	TRBJ1-5	few	TGCAGTGCTAGATATTGGACGGATAGCAATCAGCCCCAGCATTTT	CSARYWTDSNQPQHF
TRBV5-5	NA	TRBJ2-1	few	TGTGCCAGCAGCTTGTGGGGGAGCTCCTACAATGAGCAGTTCTTC	CASSLWGSSYNEQFF
TRBV6-5	NA	TRBJ1-5	few	TGTGCCAGCAGCAGAGAGAGCAATCAGCCCCAGCATTTT	CASSRESNQPQHF
TRBV20-1	NA	TRBJ2-1	many	TGCAGTGCTAGAGATCTTTTGGGTGCGGGGACCGCATACAATGAGCAGTTCTTC	CSARDLLGAGTAYNEQFF
TRBV3-1	NA	TRBJ1-2	NA	TGTGCCAGCAGCCTAGGACAGCGAACTGCGGCGGAGAATGGCTACACCTTC	CASSLGQRTAAENGYTF
TRBV20-1	NA	TRBJ2-6	NA	TGCAGTGCTGGCCGGGCTGGGGCCAACGTCCTGACTTTC	CSAGRAGANVLTF
TRBV4-3	NA	TRBJ2-3	many	TGCGCCAGCAGCCTCCGGACAGACACAGATACGCAGTATTTT	CASSLRTDTDTQYF